This TCR beta chain derives from a study of human T cells and chemical hapten exposure. Findings of the study overall: Those TCRs sitting above 1 in 1000 frequency stayed the same with DPC sensitization.

Time point defined: healthy volunteer bleed at 6 weeks. The authors' total RNA extraction used unfractionated whole blood. Trimming pared 5 bases from V and 6 bases from J, leaving 18 bases between. Germline CDR1 SGHTA, CDR2 FQGNSA. The CDR3 length is 15 residues. Separate cDNA molecules received unique molecular identifiers, which the library attached to them. TCRdb re-called the RACE reads with MiXCR, one entry per CDR3 protein. The data contain about 77,000 distinct CDR3 sequences, 7% to 9.5% of them singletons. Concerning this clonotype: No antigen is known for it.

The chain combines TRBV7-2 with TRBJ2-3; possibly TRBD2 for D (6 bases). This receptor was taken from a female donor in good health. Some clones in this sample may be carry-over from other donors' samples. The sample comprised whole blood. In DNA form, the CDR3 reads TGTGCCAGCAGCAGAGAGCAGGGACTTCTCGATACGCAGTATTTT. Protein sequence: CASSREQGLLDTQYF. Full variable domain (remainder filled in from reference TRBV7-2 and TRBJ2-3): GAGVSQSPSNKVTEKGKDVELRCDPISGHTALYWYRQSLGQGLEFLIYFQGNSAPDKSGLPSDRFSAERTGGSVSTLTIQRTQQEDSAVYLCASSREQGLLDTQYFGPGTRLTVL.